One sample yielded the 32 T cell receptor beta chains listed below, sequenced in a study of blood T cell repertoires in COVID-19. Only in-frame clones appear in the TCRdb table, and some are missing; sequencing was by immunoSEQ multiplex PCR. The sample holds a few hundred thousand clones, roughly 88% seen once. The sequenced material came from PBMCs or T cells enriched from blood (not recorded which). Receptor source: a man younger than 45 who had recovered from COVID-19.

This chain links TRBV4-2 with TRBJ2-1; D perhaps matches TRBD1 (6 bases). Germline V lookup: CDR1 LGHNA, CDR2 YNFKEQ. CDR3 length: 16 amino acids. V was trimmed by 0 bases and J by 9 bases, leaving 18 bases between them. The CDR3 spells CASSQDLRGGDTEQFF. CDR3 in DNA: TGTGCCAGCAGCCAAGATCTGAGAGGGGGTGACACTGAGCAGTTCTTC.

The chain carries TRBV14 and TRBJ2-3; the match to TRBD2 covers 7 bases. J lost 7 bases, V lost 1 base, and 5 bases had no gene match. This CDR3 is built from 14 residues. Germline CDR1 and CDR2: SGHDN and FVKESK. As DNA, the CDR3 is TGTGCCAGCAGCCAAGGACTAGCCGAATATACGCAGTATTTT. As protein: CASSQGLAEYTQYF.

This chain links TRBV27 with TRBJ2-7, with D perhaps matching TRBD2 (5 bases). V dropped 0 bases and J dropped 5 bases, with 17 bases sitting between them. The CDR3 consists of 16 residues. In germline, CDR1 is MNHEY, CDR2 SMNVEV (reference sequence). The CDR3 here is CASSLSVGGPGHEQYF. CDR3 DNA: TGTGCCAGCAGTTTATCGGTTGGCGGGCCGGGTCACGAGCAGTACTTC.

The V and J genes are TRBV19 and TRBJ1-2; no definite D call. This CDR3 contains 13 residues. V lost 4 bases, J lost 3 bases, and 9 bases lay in between. The germline V gene has CDR1 LNHDA and CDR2 SQIVND (reference sequence). CDR3 nucleotides: TGTGCCAGTAGTAATTGGCCAGACTATGGCTACACCTTC. Translating gives CASSNWPDYGYTF.

The chain combines TRBV2 with TRBJ2-7, with D hard to call. Germline values: CDR1 SNHLY, CDR2 FYNNEI. The CDR3 has 13 residues. V lost 1 base and J lost 0, with 4 bases in between. The CDR3 protein is CASSEDISYEQYF. As DNA, the CDR3 is TGTGCCAGCAGTGAAGACATCTCCTACGAGCAGTACTTC. Based on the CDR3 plus reference TRBV2 and TRBJ2-7, the full variable domain is EPEVTQTPSHQVTQMGQEVILRCVPISNHLYFYWYRQILGQKVEFLVSFYNNEISEKSEIFDDQFSVERPDGSNFTLKIRSTKLEDSAMYFCASSEDISYEQYFGPGTRLTVT.

DNA of the CDR3: TGCGCCAGCAACTCTGGCGGGACAGGACACCAAGAGACCCAGTACTTC. It codes for CASNSGGTGHQETQYF. The chain is built from TRBV5-1 and TRBJ2-5; 8 bases are a match to TRBD1. With V trimmed by 6 bases and J by 0 bases, 10 bases remained unmatched. Germline CDR1 and CDR2: SGHRS and YFSETQ. This CDR3 spans 16 amino acids.

This chain uses TRBV19 with TRBJ2-7; tentatively, D is TRBD2 (6 bases). Germline CDR1 reads LNHDA; CDR2 reads SQIVND (reference sequence). The CDR3 covers 14 residues. The V and J ends lost 4 bases and 5 bases respectively, with 15 bases between them. CDR3 sequence reads: CASSKRGFSHEQYF. Written as DNA, the CDR3 is TGTGCCAGTAGTAAACGGGGGTTCAGTCACGAGCAGTACTTC. The full variable domain, rest sourced from reference TRBV19 and TRBJ2-7, is DGGITQSPKYLFRKEGQNVTLSCEQNLNHDAMYWYRQDPGQGLRLIYYSQIVNDFQKGDIAEGYSVSREKKESFPLTVTSAQKNPTAFYLCASSKRGFSHEQYFGPGTRLTVT.

This CDR3 is CASSLISRGTYGYTF. The DNA of the CDR3 is TGTGCCAGCAGCTTAATTAGCAGGGGGACCTATGGCTACACCTTC. The chain is built from TRBV7-8 and TRBJ1-2; the match to TRBD1 covers 7 bases. This CDR3 is built from 15 residues. With 2 bases clipped from V and 4 bases from J, the junction kept 7 bases outside the gene matches. The germline V gene encodes CDR1 SGHVS and CDR2 FQNEAQ.

A note on this clone: Other DNA sequences of this sample code for an identical CDR3. J is TRBJ1-2 and V is TRBV12-3 or TRBV12-4; no firm D call. CDR3 length: 11 residues. The V and J ends lost 6 bases and 5 bases respectively, with 7 bases between them. The chain's CDR3 is CASSPSYGYTF. CDR3 coding DNA: TGTGCCAGCAGCCCTTCGTATGGCTACACCTTC.

This clone came up once. DNA for the CDR3: TGTGCCAGCAGTGACGCCGTCAGAGGCTACACCTTC. It encodes CASSDAVRGYTF. The chain combines TRBV25-1 with TRBJ1-2, with unresolved D. V was trimmed by 3 bases and J by 8 bases, leaving 10 bases between them. CDR1 is MGHDK, CDR2 SYGVNS, per germline. The length of the CDR3 is 12 residues.

The CDR3 sequence is CASSTGQPRYF. The CDR3 DNA follows: TGTGCCAGCAGTACAGGACAGCCGCGGTACTTC. This rearrangement joins TRBV12-3 or TRBV12-4 to TRBJ2-7; TRBD1 is a possible D gene (6 bases). The CDR3 totals 11 residues. Trimming pared 5 bases from V and 12 bases from J, leaving 14 bases between.

This clone was detected only a few times. The chain combines TRBV6-1 with TRBJ1-5; 8 bases match TRBD1. Trimming took 3 bases from V and 3 from J; bases not matched to a gene: 4. This CDR3 is 15 amino acids long. Per the germline V gene, CDR1 is MNHNS and CDR2 is SASEGT. The CDR3 DNA reads as TGTGCCAGCAGTGAGGGACAGGCCTTCAATCAGCCCCAGCATTTT. Amino acid sequence: CASSEGQAFNQPQHF.

This chain joins TRBV5-1 and TRBJ2-3; tentatively, D is TRBD1 (5 bases). The V gene's germline CDR1 is SGHRS and CDR2 YFSETQ. The CDR3 is 15 residues long. The V end lost 8 bases, the J end lost 0 bases, and 16 bases lay between the germline ends. The CDR3 loop is CASAGSSSSTDTQYF. CDR3 DNA sequence: TGCGCCAGTGCAGGGTCGTCATCTAGCACAGATACGCAGTATTTT. Supplemented by reference TRBV5-1 and TRBJ2-3, the full variable domain reads KAGVTQTPRYLIKTRGQQVTLSCSPISGHRSVSWYQQTPGQGLQFLFEYFSETQRNKGNFPGRFSGRQFSNSRSEMNVSTLELGDSALYLCASAGSSSSTDTQYFGPGTRLTVL.

This clone was observed a single time. The rearrangement joins TRBV4-3 to TRBJ1-6; TRBD1 is a possible D gene (5 bases). With 0 bases removed from V and 7 bases from J, the gap between germline ends came to 7 bases. CDR3 length: 14 residues. Looked up from germline, CDR1 is LGHNA and CDR2 is YSLEER. The CDR3 spells CASSQDRQNSPLHF. The DNA of the CDR3 is TGCGCCAGCAGCCAAGACAGACAGAATTCACCCCTCCACTTT.

This chain links TRBV18 with TRBJ2-7; TRBD1 agrees at 10 bases. CDR1 and CDR2 (germline): KGHSH, LQKENI. The CDR3 consists of 14 residues. V shed 4 bases and J 2 bases; nucleotides not matched to a gene: 2. Here the CDR3 reads CASSRQGATYEQYF. The CDR3 DNA reads as TGTGCCAGCTCACGACAGGGGGCGACCTACGAGCAGTACTTC. Drawing the rest from reference TRBV18 and TRBJ2-7, the complete variable domain is NAGVMQNPRHLVRRRGQEARLRCSPMKGHSHVYWYRQLPEEGLKFMVYLQKENIIDESGMPKERFSAEFPKEGPSILRIQQVVRGDSAAYFCASSRQGATYEQYFGPGTRLTVT.

This clone was seen once. This sequence joins TRBV19 and TRBJ2-5; D is unresolved. CDR3 length: 12 amino acids. V lost 5 bases to trimming and J lost 5 bases, with 9 bases between them. Germline loops: CDR1 LNHDA, CDR2 SQIVND (reference sequence). CDR3 sequence: CASSARKETQYF. CDR3 coding DNA: TGTGCCAGTAGTGCTAGGAAGGAGACCCAGTACTTC.

Concerning this clone: Other DNA sequences from this sample encode an identical CDR3 as well. The chain employs TRBV18 and TRBJ2-1; TRBD1 is a possible D gene (6 bases). V lost 2 bases and J 4 bases, leaving 6 bases between the germline ends. Germline V CDR1 and CDR2: KGHSH, LQKENI. The CDR3 totals 13 residues. In DNA form, the CDR3 reads TGTGCCAGCTCACCAGGACAGTACAATGAGCAGTTCTTC. As protein: CASSPGQYNEQFF.

This clone was detected once. The genes are TRBV11-2 and TRBJ2-5; perhaps TRBD2 as D (6 bases). The germline CDR1 and CDR2 sequences are SGHAT and FQNNGV. The CDR3 is 13 residues long. The V end lost 5 bases, the J end lost 8 bases, and 15 bases lay between the germline ends. The CDR3 DNA is TGTGCCAGCAGCAAAGAGGCTGGGACTACCCAGTACTTC. It is translated as CASSKEAGTTQYF.

The chain carries TRBV23-1 and TRBJ2-7, with a weak D call TRBD2 (5 bases). TRBV23-1 qualifies as an ORF whose function is uncertain. Between the trimmed V and J ends, which lost 6 bases and 7 bases, there was a span of 10 bases. The CDR3 is 11 residues long. CDR3 nucleotide sequence: TGCGCCAGCAGCAGCAGAGGGGAGCAGTACTTC. Translated: CASSSRGEQYF.

In its sample, this clone was seen once. The chain is built from TRBV7-2 and TRBJ1-1; D ambiguous. The length of the CDR3 is 13 residues. Trimming took 5 bases from V and 1 from J, leaving 8 bases between them. Germline values: CDR1 SGHTA, CDR2 FQGNSA. CDR3 in DNA: TGTGCCAGCAGCCGAGTTCAGAACACTGAAGCTTTCTTT. Protein product: CASSRVQNTEAFF.

The chain employs TRBV11-2 and TRBJ1-2, with D unclear. V gave up 5 bases and J gave up 2 bases, with 3 bases separating them. The CDR3 is 11 amino acids. CDR1 and CDR2 from the germline V gene are SGHAT and FQNNGV. Here the CDR3 reads CASSQNYGYTF. DNA for the CDR3: TGTGCCAGCAGCCAAAACTATGGCTACACCTTC. Together with reference TRBV11-2 and TRBJ1-2, the CDR3 gives the full variable domain: EAGVAQSPRYKIIEKRQSVAFWCNPISGHATLYWYQQILGQGPKLLIQFQNNGVVDDSQLPKDRFSAERLKGVDSTLKIQPAKLEDSAVYLCASSQNYGYTFGSGTRLTVV.

The J gene is TRBJ1-6, the V gene TRBV30, with a weak D call TRBD1 (6 bases). CDR1 is GTSNPN and CDR2 is SVGIG in the germline V gene (reference sequence). V was shortened by 4 bases and J by 6 bases, with 10 bases between the two germline ends. The CDR3 is 13 residues long. Here the CDR3 DNA reads TGTGCCTGGAATACAGGGTTTAATTCACCCCTCCACTTT. Amino acid sequence: CAWNTGFNSPLHF. The whole variable domain, filled in from reference TRBV30 and TRBJ1-6, reads SQTIHQWPATLVQPVGSPLSLECTVEGTSNPNLYWYRQAAGRGLQLLFYSVGIGQISSEVPQNLSASRPQDRQFILSSKKLLLSDSGFYLCAWNTGFNSPLHFGNGTRLTVT.

This clone was counted only a few times. The rearrangement links TRBV19 to TRBJ1-5; TRBD1 matches at 10 bases. Germline V gene lookup returns CDR1 LNHDA and CDR2 SQIVND (reference sequence). V trimming: 6 bases; J trimming: 7 bases; junction bases outside the gene matches: 6. The CDR3 covers 14 residues. CDR3 in amino acids: CASSVRDRGQPQHF. CDR3 coding DNA: TGTGCCAGTAGCGTCCGGGACAGGGGACAGCCCCAGCATTTT.

This chain connects TRBV18 to TRBJ1-1; D is unclear. CDR1 and CDR2 from the germline V gene are KGHSH and LQKENI. The ends were cut back, 3 bases at V and 4 bases at J, with 9 bases in the middle. The CDR3 spans 13 residues. The CDR3 protein is CASSPVPGTEAFF. In DNA, the CDR3 is TGTGCCAGCTCACCCGTCCCGGGCACTGAAGCTTTCTTT.

This chain uses TRBV4-2 with TRBJ2-1; the match to TRBD2 covers 14 bases. Looked up from germline, CDR1 is LGHNA and CDR2 is YNFKEQ. This CDR3 comprises 19 residues. After removal of 0 bases from V and 3 bases from J, the junction contained 7 bases not matched to a gene. This chain's CDR3 is CASSQENRLAGGIYNEQFF. In nucleotides, the CDR3 is TGTGCCAGCAGCCAAGAAAATCGACTAGCGGGGGGGATCTACAATGAGCAGTTCTTC.

J is TRBJ1-2 and V is TRBV20-1; 7 nucleotides align to TRBD1. The germline CDR1 and CDR2 sequences are DFQATT and SNEGSKA (reference sequence). After removal of 5 bases from V and 7 bases from J, the junction contained 4 bases not matched to a gene. The CDR3 spans 11 residues. This CDR3 is CSAGYRGGYTF. The DNA for the CDR3 is TGCAGTGCTGGTTACAGGGGTGGCTACACCTTC.

The rearrangement links TRBV6-4 to TRBJ1-1; perhaps TRBD1 as D (5 bases). The V end was cut by 5 bases, the J end by 1 base, with 8 bases between. Germline CDR1 reads MRHNA; CDR2 reads SNTAGT. The length of the CDR3 is 13 residues. In DNA form, the CDR3 reads TGTGCCAGCAGTTATGACAGGAACACTGAAGCTTTCTTT. This translates into CASSYDRNTEAFF.

DNA for the CDR3: TGTGCCAGCAGCCCCCCAGACAGGAGCTATGGCTACACCTTC. Encoded protein: CASSPPDRSYGYTF. This chain links TRBV7-8 with TRBJ1-2, with a tentative D call TRBD1 (6 bases). Germline CDR1 is SGHVS and CDR2 is FQNEAQ. There are 14 residues in the CDR3. The V and J ends lost 5 bases and 4 bases respectively, with 14 bases between them.

This rearrangement joins TRBV3-1 (or the pseudogene TRBV3-2) to TRBJ1-3, with D possibly being TRBD1 (5 bases). The CDR3 has 14 residues. Trimming removed 6 bases at V and 4 bases at J, with 13 bases between. In germline, CDR1 is LGHDT, CDR2 YNNKEL (reference sequence). The CDR3 loop reads CASSPDNQGNTIYF. DNA of the CDR3: TGTGCCAGCAGTCCGGACAATCAAGGAAACACCATATATTTT.

The CDR3 nucleotides read TGTGCCAGCAGTAGCGGGGTGCGCACAGATACGCAGTATTTT. Its protein is CASSSGVRTDTQYF. The rearrangement uses TRBV6-5 and TRBJ2-3, with TRBD2 identical over 7 bases. CDR3 length: 14 residues. V dropped 5 bases and J dropped 1; count of bases not matched to a gene: 3. CDR1 MNHEY and CDR2 SVGAGI come from the germline V gene.

The J gene is TRBJ1-2, the V gene TRBV30; 8 bases line up with TRBD1. The V and J ends lost 2 bases and 8 bases, in that order; junction bases with no gene match: 16. Germline CDR1 GTSNPN, CDR2 SVGIG (reference sequence). The CDR3 spans 16 residues. CDR3 DNA sequence: TGTGCCTGGAGTCGTGGACAGGGTCCCCCCGAGGGGGGCTACACCTTC. Translating it yields CAWSRGQGPPEGGYTF.

DNA for the CDR3: TGTGCCAGCAGGGACAGGGGCAAGGATTCACCCCTCCACTTT. Encoded protein: CASRDRGKDSPLHF. The chain employs TRBV27 and TRBJ1-6; the match to TRBD1 covers 9 bases. The CDR3 sequence is 14 residues long. The junction had 5 bases not matched to a gene; V was cut back by 6 bases and J by 8 bases. CDR1 and CDR2 (germline): MNHEY, SMNVEV (reference sequence).